One sample yielded the 19 T cell receptor beta chains listed below, sequenced in a study of beta chain features in type 1 diabetes. Findings of the study overall: Within each of all four CD4+ subsets, Type 1 diabetes patients had TCRB CDR3s that were moderately but significantly shorter.

The authors reverse transcribed all of the isolated RNA, so sequencing captured expressed TCRB transcripts. Assay: immunoSEQ multiplex PCR; the TCRdb copy retains only in-frame clones and omits some. The sample has a few hundred thousand clones, 16% seen once. These receptors' antigens are unknown. The material sequenced was naive CD4+ T cells from blood. These receptors were taken from a man aged 30 to 39 with type 1 diabetes.

This clone was observed a handful of times. This rearrangement joins TRBV5-1 to TRBJ2-1; TRBD2 agrees at 9 bases. Germline trimming cut 2 bases from V and 4 bases from J; bases unmatched to any gene: 13. CDR3 size: 18 residues. Germline-derived CDR1 and CDR2 are SGHRS and YFSETQ. CDR3 sequence: CASSLSTSGTTSYNEQFF. In nucleotides, the CDR3 is TGCGCCAGCAGCTTATCGACTAGCGGAACAACTTCTTACAATGAGCAGTTCTTC.

The chain's CDR3 is CATRGLAPSSYNEQFF. The DNA of the CDR3 is TGTGCCACGAGAGGACTAGCGCCTAGCTCCTACAATGAGCAGTTCTTC. This chain connects TRBV19 to TRBJ2-1; 9 nucleotides line up with TRBD2. This CDR3 spans 16 amino acids. Germline trimming cut 10 bases from V and 0 bases from J; bases unmatched to any gene: 10. The germline V gene encodes CDR1 LNHDA and CDR2 SQIVND (reference sequence).

This clone was observed a few times. DNA of the CDR3: TGTGCCAGCAGTCCCCGAAGGGACAGCTCTGGGGCCAACGTCCTGACTTTC. It encodes CASSPRRDSSGANVLTF. The chain joins TRBV28 to TRBJ2-6; 7 positions match TRBD1. In germline, CDR1 is MDHEN, CDR2 SYDVKM. With V trimmed by 5 bases and J by 0 bases, 7 bases remained unmatched. The CDR3 has 17 residues.

The table lists this clone with a few counts. J is TRBJ2-7 and V is TRBV7-2; D gene unclear. Germline V CDR1 and CDR2: SGHTA, FQGNSA. The CDR3 totals 13 residues. V shed 5 bases and J shed 1 base, with 9 bases lying between them. The chain's CDR3 is CASSDLISYEQYF. In DNA, the CDR3 is TGTGCCAGCAGCGATTTAATTTCCTACGAGCAGTACTTC. The whole variable domain, filled in from reference TRBV7-2 and TRBJ2-7, reads GAGVSQSPSNKVTEKGKDVELRCDPISGHTALYWYRQSLGQGLEFLIYFQGNSAPDKSGLPSDRFSAERTGGSVSTLTIQRTQQEDSAVYLCASSDLISYEQYFGPGTRLTVT.

The chain couples TRBV7-9 to TRBJ2-5; D perhaps matches TRBD2 (5 bases). CDR3 length: 15 residues. Germline loops: CDR1 SEHNR, CDR2 FQNEAQ (reference sequence). Trimming pared 8 bases from V and 3 bases from J, leaving 19 bases between. In DNA, the CDR3 is TGTGCCAGCGGGCGACCGAGCGGCGGAAAAGAGACCCAGTACTTC. Translation: CASGRPSGGKETQYF. The full variable domain, in which reference TRBV7-9 and TRBJ2-5 provide the parts outside the CDR3, is DTGVSQNPRHKITKRGQNVTFRCDPISEHNRLYWYRQTLGQGPEFLTYFQNEAQLEKSRLLSDRFSAERPKGSFSTLEIQRTEQGDSAMYLCASGRPSGGKETQYFGPGTRLLVL.

The sample holds a few counts of this clone. This chain uses TRBV29-1 with TRBJ1-2; no definite D call. Germline V gene sequence: CDR1 SQVTM, CDR2 ANQGSEA. The CDR3 extends over 11 amino acids. Trimming removed 6 bases at V and 4 bases at J, with 9 bases between. The CDR3 here is CSVPDPYGYTF. The CDR3 nucleotides read TGCAGCGTCCCTGACCCCTATGGCTACACCTTC.

The chain joins TRBV4-3 to TRBJ2-7; D ambiguous. Germline V CDR1 and CDR2: LGHNA, YSLEER. The CDR3 sequence is 15 residues long. V lost 0 bases, J lost 2 bases, and 11 bases lay in between. In DNA, the CDR3 is TGCGCCAGCAGCCAAGAACGGCTAGGAGCCTACGAGCAGTACTTC. Protein: CASSQERLGAYEQYF.

The V call is TRBV5-1, the J call TRBJ2-7; D is possibly TRBD1 (5 bases). This CDR3 has 14 residues. V lost 4 bases to trimming and J lost 3 bases, with 14 bases between them. CDR1 and CDR2 (germline): SGHRS, YFSETQ. CDR3 protein: CASSTMTDSYEQYF. The CDR3 nucleotides are TGCGCCAGCAGCACGATGACAGATAGCTACGAGCAGTACTTC. The variable domain in full, with the rest retrieved from reference TRBV5-1 and TRBJ2-7, is KAGVTQTPRYLIKTRGQQVTLSCSPISGHRSVSWYQQTPGQGLQFLFEYFSETQRNKGNFPGRFSGRQFSNSRSEMNVSTLELGDSALYLCASSTMTDSYEQYFGPGTRLTVT.

This clone was detected a few times. The chain uses TRBV9 and TRBJ2-7; 8 bases fit TRBD2. J gave up 2 bases and V 2 bases, and 9 bases lay outside the gene matches. The CDR3 contains 16 residues. Germline V gene lookup returns CDR1 SGDLS and CDR2 YYNGEE. The CDR3 region is CASSVGAGVSPYEQYF. The DNA for the CDR3 is TGTGCCAGCAGCGTGGGAGCGGGAGTTAGTCCCTACGAGCAGTACTTC. Full variable domain (missing parts from reference TRBV9 and TRBJ2-7): DSGVTQTPKHLITATGQRVTLRCSPRSGDLSVYWYQQSLDQGLQFLIQYYNGEERAKGNILERFSAQQFPDLHSELNLSSLELGDSALYFCASSVGAGVSPYEQYFGPGTRLTVT.

The genes are TRBV10-3 and TRBJ2-1; 9 positions agree with TRBD2. Germline V gene data show CDR1 as ENHRY and CDR2 as SYGVKD. The CDR3 covers 15 residues. Trimming took 3 bases from V and 10 from J; bases not matched to a gene: 10. CDR3 nucleotide sequence: TGTGCCATCAGTGAAACTGAGGCCCTAGCGGGAGAGCAGTTCTTC. Residues: CAISETEALAGEQFF.

This clone turned up a few times. The chain joins TRBV7-6 to TRBJ2-7; weak D call: TRBD2 (5 bases). V lost 1 base to trimming and J lost 12 bases, with 22 bases between them. Germline lookup yields CDR1 SGHVS and CDR2 FNYEAQ. The CDR3 loop spans 15 amino acids. The CDR3 loop is CASSLGTGISSYLYF. The DNA for the CDR3 is TGTGCCAGCAGCTTAGGGACGGGGATCTCCTCTTATCTGTACTTC.

There are a few counts of this clone. The J gene is TRBJ1-2, the V gene TRBV20-1; D unresolved. V was clipped by 2 bases and J by 5 bases, with 3 bases between them. Germline CDR1 DFQATT, CDR2 SNEGSKA (reference sequence). This CDR3 contains 10 residues. CDR3 residues: CSARRYGYTF. CDR3 nucleotides: TGCAGTGCTAGACGGTATGGCTACACCTTC.

This chain connects TRBV13 to TRBJ2-7; D is uncertain. The V and J ends lost 2 bases and 3 bases respectively, with 11 bases between them. The CDR3 has 14 amino acids. The germline V gene encodes CDR1 PRHDT and CDR2 FYEKMQ (reference sequence). CDR3 sequence (DNA): TGTGCCAGCAGCTTATCGGCTCTACGCTACGAGCAGTACTTC. Its translation is CASSLSALRYEQYF.

CDR3 coding DNA: TGTGCCAGCAGGGCTACTAGCGGGAACACCGGGGAGCTGTTTTTT. This codes for CASRATSGNTGELFF. The chain joins TRBV11-1 to TRBJ2-2, with TRBD2 matching 8 bases. The V gene end was trimmed by 6 bases and the J gene end by 1 base; junction bases not matched to a gene: 4. The CDR3 sequence is 15 residues long. Germline lookup yields CDR1 SGHAT and CDR2 FQDESV (reference sequence).

J is TRBJ2-3 and V is TRBV9; D uncertain. Germline values: CDR1 SGDLS, CDR2 YYNGEE. CDR3 length: 12 amino acids. The ends were cut back, 0 bases at V and 6 bases at J, with 5 bases in the middle. CDR3 sequence: CASSVGMDTQYF. CDR3 coding DNA: TGTGCCAGCAGCGTAGGGATGGATACGCAGTATTTT.

Remarks on this clone: Other nucleotide sequences from this sample produce the same CDR3. V and J are TRBV29-1 and TRBJ2-7; 10 nucleotides match TRBD1. This CDR3 is 13 amino acids long. CDR1 and CDR2 from the germline V gene are SQVTM and ANQGSEA. V was pared by 2 bases and J by 3 bases, with 1 base of the junction left unmatched. The CDR3 bases are TGCAGCGTTGAAAGGACAGGGGGCTACGAGCAGTACTTC. Residues: CSVERTGGYEQYF.

This chain links TRBV9 with TRBJ2-5; a possible D gene is TRBD1 (5 bases). Deletions cut 3 bases from V and 5 bases from J, with 14 bases between. The CDR3 is made up of 14 amino acids. In germline, CDR1 is SGDLS, CDR2 YYNGEE. DNA for the CDR3: TGTGCCAGCAGCGAGCTCCAACAGGCGGAGACCCAGTACTTC. Encoded protein: CASSELQQAETQYF.

The chain has TRBV25-1 and TRBJ1-1; no firm D call. The germline V and J ends were trimmed by 4 bases and 2 bases, with 11 bases remaining between them. The CDR3 loop spans 14 amino acids. Germline V gene data show CDR1 as MGHDK and CDR2 as SYGVNS. The CDR3 spells CASSGPLPNTEAFF. Written as DNA, the CDR3 is TGTGCCAGCAGTGGTCCCCTTCCCAACACTGAAGCTTTCTTT.

V is TRBV28 and J is TRBJ2-3; 7 bases are a match to TRBD1. With V trimmed by 6 bases and J by 4 bases, 7 bases remained unmatched. The CDR3 is 14 residues long. CDR1 MDHEN and CDR2 SYDVKM come from the germline V gene. CDR3 residues: CASSQTGTPDTQYF. The DNA of the CDR3 is TGTGCCAGCAGCCAGACAGGGACCCCAGATACGCAGTATTTT. The full variable domain, rest sourced from reference TRBV28 and TRBJ2-3, is DVKVTQSSRYLVKRTGEKVFLECVQDMDHENMFWYRQDPGLGLRLIYFSYDVKMKEKGDIPEGYSVSREKKERFSLILESASTNQTSMYLCASSQTGTPDTQYFGPGTRLTVL.